Listed here are 13 T cell receptor beta chains from one sample, sequenced in a study of beta chain features in type 1 diabetes. Of the isolated RNA, all was reverse transcribed, and so the sequenced material was expressed TCRB transcripts. Only in-frame clones appear in the TCRdb table, and some are missing; sequencing was by immunoSEQ multiplex PCR. The data show over 150,000 clones, with roughly 8% seen just once and approximately 0.69% held by the top ten. What was sequenced was central memory CD4+ T cells from blood. The receptors stem from a man in his late teens or twenties in good health.

The chain is built from TRBV7-9 and TRBJ2-3, with 11 bases fitting TRBD1. The CDR3 has 14 residues. V lost 6 bases, J lost 8 bases, and 7 bases stayed unmatched. Germline assignment: CDR1 SEHNR and CDR2 FQNEAQ (reference sequence). The CDR3 reads CASREDRGQGTQYF. The CDR3 bases are TGTGCCAGCAGGGAGGACAGGGGGCAAGGTACGCAGTATTTT.

This clone was seen more than once but under ten times. This rearrangement joins TRBV19 to TRBJ1-4; a possible D gene is TRBD1 (6 bases). This CDR3 comprises 13 residues. V was shortened by 5 bases and J by 5 bases, with 9 bases between the two germline ends. Germline values: CDR1 LNHDA, CDR2 SQIVND (reference sequence). The DNA for the CDR3 is TGTGCCAGTAGTGGGCAGGGGAATGAAAAACTGTTTTTT. The encoded protein is CASSGQGNEKLFF.

This clone has a handful of counts. The chain uses TRBV28 and TRBJ2-3; 8 bases are a match to TRBD1. J lost 0 bases, V lost 11 bases, and 13 bases had no gene match. This CDR3 spans 16 amino acids. Germline V gene lookup returns CDR1 MDHEN and CDR2 SYDVKM. CDR3 sequence: CALGARGRSSTDTQYF. The CDR3 DNA reads as TGTGCCCTGGGGGCCAGGGGGCGTTCTAGCACAGATACGCAGTATTTT.

There are many counts of this clone. This rearrangement joins TRBV29-1 to TRBJ2-7; 9 bases match TRBD2. The length of the CDR3 is 13 residues. CDR1 is SQVTM, CDR2 ANQGSEA, per germline. The J segment lost 4 bases and the V segment lost 6 bases, leaving 7 bases of the junction unmatched. CDR3 loop: CSVLAGPPYEQYF. The CDR3 bases are TGCAGCGTACTAGCGGGTCCACCTTACGAGCAGTACTTC.

This clone showed up just a few times. The chain has TRBV4-1 and TRBJ1-5; unclear D gene. This CDR3 region has 16 residues. The germline CDR1 and CDR2 sequences are MGHRA and YSYEKL. V lost 1 base to trimming and J lost 2 bases, with 12 bases between them. The CDR3 DNA is TGCGCCAGCAGCCAAGTGGGAGTGCGGGGCAATCAGCCCCAGCATTTT. Its translation: CASSQVGVRGNQPQHF.

This clone was found a few times. Written as DNA, the CDR3 is TGTGCCAGCAGCTTCCGGGACAGTTTCAACAATGAGCAGTTCTTC. As protein: CASSFRDSFNNEQFF. The V gene is TRBV11-2, the J gene TRBJ2-1; 7 bases fit TRBD1. This CDR3 is built from 15 residues. Germline lookup yields CDR1 SGHAT and CDR2 FQNNGV. Trimming cost V 3 bases and J 5 bases; bases outside gene matches: 7.

This clone was detected a few times. The CDR3 reads CASSLFSEGFNEQYF. CDR3 DNA sequence: TGCGCCAGCAGCTTGTTTTCCGAGGGATTCAACGAGCAGTACTTC. This sequence joins TRBV5-1 and TRBJ2-7; tentative D call: TRBD2 (5 bases). Trimming removed 1 base at V and 5 bases at J, with 16 bases between. Germline V lookup: CDR1 SGHRS, CDR2 YFSETQ. This CDR3 region has 15 residues.

This clone was observed a handful of times. CDR3 amino acids: CASSATMTGGLQETQYF. The CDR3 coding sequence is TGTGCCAGCAGCGCCACTATGACAGGGGGTTTGCAAGAGACCCAGTACTTC. V and J are TRBV28 and TRBJ2-5, with 9 bases that match TRBD1. This CDR3 spans 17 amino acids. Germline lookup yields CDR1 MDHEN and CDR2 SYDVKM. V dropped 6 bases and J dropped 2; count of bases not matched to a gene: 13.

The chain employs TRBV5-4 and TRBJ2-3, with TRBD1 identical over 9 bases. The germline V gene encodes CDR1 SGHNT and CDR2 YYREEE (reference sequence). The CDR3 loop spans 13 amino acids. With 7 bases clipped from V and 4 bases from J, the junction kept 4 bases outside the gene matches. The CDR3 region is CASGTGRADTQYF. The DNA of the CDR3 is TGTGCCAGCGGGACAGGGAGGGCAGATACGCAGTATTTT.

This clone appeared many times. V gene TRBV29-1 combines with J gene TRBJ2-3; 13 bases line up with TRBD2. The germline gives CDR1 SQVTM, CDR2 ANQGSEA. V shed 7 bases, J shed 1 base, and the junction held 2 bases outside the gene matches. The CDR3 sequence is 14 residues long. This CDR3 reads CSGTSGSRTDTQYF. The CDR3 nucleotides read TGCAGCGGGACTAGCGGGAGTCGCACAGATACGCAGTATTTT.

Only a few counts were recorded for this clone. CDR3 sequence: CAWSDGQVNQETQYF. The CDR3 DNA sequence: TGTGCCTGGAGCGACGGACAGGTAAACCAAGAGACCCAGTACTTC. This rearrangement joins TRBV30 to TRBJ2-5, with 7 bases lining up with TRBD1. Germline V lookup: CDR1 GTSNPN, CDR2 SVGIG (reference sequence). Trimming removed 3 bases from V and 0 bases from J; junction bases left unmatched: 7. This CDR3 contains 15 residues.

CDR3 bases: TGCGCCAGCAGCTTAGAGACGCAGGGGAACACCGGGGAGCTGTTTTTT. This encodes CASSLETQGNTGELFF. The chain recombines TRBV5-1 with TRBJ2-2, with D possibly matching TRBD1 (5 bases). V was clipped by 2 bases and J by 1 base, with 12 bases between them. This CDR3 spans 16 amino acids. The germline CDR1 and CDR2 sequences are SGHRS and YFSETQ.

This clone has only a few counts. V gene TRBV29-1 combines with J gene TRBJ2-1, with 10 bases lining up with TRBD1. CDR3 size: 12 residues. Looked up from germline, CDR1 is SQVTM and CDR2 is ANQGSEA. The CDR3 DNA sequence: TGCAGTACCGACAGGGGGCGGGGTGAGCAGTTCTTC. Protein sequence: CSTDRGRGEQFF.